This T cell receptor beta chain derives from a study of blood T cell repertoires in COVID-19. V lost 4 bases, J lost 5 bases, and 11 bases lay in between. From germline, CDR1 is SQVTM and CDR2 ANQGSEA. There are 12 residues in the CDR3. The protocol was immunoSEQ multiplex PCR, while the TCRdb copy is restricted to in-frame clones and leaves out a portion. The sample includes about 110,000 clones, less than 90% seen only once; the top ten take 15% to 20%. This clone has just a few counts. The clonotype comes from a woman aged 55-69 years with acute or convalescent COVID-19. The specimen sequenced was peripheral blood. The chain joins TRBV29-1 to TRBJ2-5; D might be TRBD1 (5 bases). Here the CDR3 DNA reads TGCAGCGTTGCTAGACAGTGGGAGACCCAGTACTTC. Residues: CSVARQWETQYF. Complete variable domain (other parts from reference TRBV29-1 and TRBJ2-5): SAVISQKPSRDICQRGTSLTIQCQVDSQVTMMFWYRQQPGQSLTLIATANQGSEATYESGFVIDKFPISRPNLTFSTLTVSNMSPEDSSIYLCSVARQWETQYFGPGTRLLVL.